One and the same sample provided the 10 T cell receptor beta chains below, sequenced in a study of T cell repertoires in cytomegalovirus infection. One entry per CDR3 protein, called by TCRdb with MiXCR from the reads. The sample shows approximately 500,000 distinct CDR3 sequences, approximately 11% of them seen only once. The material sequenced was PBMCs. The origin of the receptors is a human donor in good health (CMV status not recorded). Some clones in this sample may be carry-over from other donors' samples.

This clonotype was observed at least ten times. The rearrangement uses TRBV29-1 and TRBJ1-1; a possible D gene is TRBD1 (5 bases). This CDR3 is built from 14 residues. Germline values: CDR1 SQVTM, CDR2 ANQGSEA. V was cut by 3 bases and J by 4 bases, with 15 bases left in between. CDR3 in amino acids: CSVEGKGAGTEAFF. The CDR3 DNA reads TGCAGCGTTGAGGGGAAAGGGGCGGGCACTGAAGCTTTCTTT. The full variable domain, its missing parts supplied by reference TRBV29-1 and TRBJ1-1, is SAVISQKPSRDICQRGTSLTIQCQVDSQVTMMFWYRQQPGQSLTLIATANQGSEATYESGFVIDKFPISRPNLTFSTLTVSNMSPEDSSIYLCSVEGKGAGTEAFFGQGTRLTVV.

The table lists this clonotype with many counts. This chain uses TRBV27 with TRBJ2-1; a weak D match, TRBD2 (5 bases). CDR1 MNHEY and CDR2 SMNVEV come from the germline V gene (reference sequence). The CDR3 spans 15 residues. Trimming stripped 0 bases from V and 1 base from J, with 7 bases between. The chain's CDR3 is CASSLSLGSYNEQFF. As DNA, the CDR3 is TGTGCCAGCAGTTTATCACTAGGGTCCTACAATGAGCAGTTCTTC.

This clonotype was counted many times. The V gene is TRBV7-2, the J gene TRBJ2-5; no definite D call. There are 12 residues in the CDR3. The germline CDR1 and CDR2 sequences are SGHTA and FQGNSA. V was cut by 9 bases and J by 5 bases, with 13 bases left in between. CDR3 loop: CASRAEAETQYF. The DNA of the CDR3 is TGTGCCAGTAGGGCAGAGGCTGAGACCCAGTACTTC.

Ten or more counts support this clonotype. V usage is TRBV12-3 or TRBV12-4 and J usage is TRBJ1-5; 12 bases fit TRBD1. Losses at the gene ends were 1 base for V and 11 bases for J; bases not matched to a gene: 9. CDR3 length: 16 amino acids. The CDR3 DNA sequence: TGTGCCAGCAGTTTAGGGGGGGACAGGGGGCTGAAGGCCCAGCATTTT. Encoded protein: CASSLGGDRGLKAQHF.

There are many counts of this clonotype. The CDR3 DNA sequence: TGTGCCAGCAGCCAAAGGACTAGCGGTATCTCCTACAATGAGCAGTTCTTC. Its translation: CASSQRTSGISYNEQFF. The J gene is TRBJ2-1, the V gene TRBV3-1, with 10 nucleotides matching TRBD2. J lost 0 bases, V lost 2 bases, and 4 bases had no gene match. This CDR3 spans 17 amino acids. Germline values: CDR1 LGHDT, CDR2 YNNKEL (reference sequence).

This clonotype was detected ten times or more. The rearrangement uses TRBV2 and TRBJ1-5; D ambiguous. Germline V gene sequence: CDR1 SNHLY, CDR2 FYNNEI. The CDR3 runs to 13 residues. Trimming took 2 bases from V and 4 from J, leaving 6 bases between them. CDR3 sequence (DNA): TGTGCCAGCAGTGAAATTTCGAATCAGCCCCAGCATTTT. Encoded protein: CASSEISNQPQHF.

About this clonotype: Given a much more abundant clone one base away, this may be a read error. The J gene is TRBJ1-3, the V gene TRBV3-1; D is uncertain. This CDR3 region has 13 residues. The germline V gene encodes CDR1 LGHDT and CDR2 YNNKEL (reference sequence). The CDR3 loop is CASMLYEGNTLYF. The CDR3 nucleotides read TGTGCCAGCATGCTGTACGAGGGAAACACCTTATATTTT.

The chain combines TRBV20-1 with TRBJ1-4; D ambiguous. Trimming took 8 bases from V and 6 from J, leaving 10 bases between them. The CDR3 is 11 residues long. Germline V lookup: CDR1 DFQATT, CDR2 SNEGSKA (reference sequence). The CDR3: CSSALDEKLFF. CDR3 nucleotide sequence: TGCAGTTCGGCGTTGGATGAAAAACTGTTTTTT.

This clonotype was counted ten times or more. J is TRBJ2-7 and V is TRBV7-2; D call uncertain. The CDR3 loop spans 15 amino acids. The germline V gene has CDR1 SGHTA and CDR2 FQGNSA. Trimming took off 1 base at V and 2 bases at J, with 12 bases between the two ends. The CDR3 DNA sequence: TGTGCCAGCAGCTTAGAGCCATACCAGGCCTACGAGCAGTACTTC. It encodes CASSLEPYQAYEQYF.

V gene TRBV19 combines with J gene TRBJ2-1; a possible D gene is TRBD1 (6 bases). Germline V gene sequence: CDR1 LNHDA, CDR2 SQIVND (reference sequence). The ends were cut back, 10 bases at V and 3 bases at J, with 19 bases in the middle. This CDR3 is built from 15 residues. The CDR3 DNA is TGTGCCACTCAGAGGCCAGGGGCTCTCTACAATGAGCAGTTCTTC. Translated: CATQRPGALYNEQFF.